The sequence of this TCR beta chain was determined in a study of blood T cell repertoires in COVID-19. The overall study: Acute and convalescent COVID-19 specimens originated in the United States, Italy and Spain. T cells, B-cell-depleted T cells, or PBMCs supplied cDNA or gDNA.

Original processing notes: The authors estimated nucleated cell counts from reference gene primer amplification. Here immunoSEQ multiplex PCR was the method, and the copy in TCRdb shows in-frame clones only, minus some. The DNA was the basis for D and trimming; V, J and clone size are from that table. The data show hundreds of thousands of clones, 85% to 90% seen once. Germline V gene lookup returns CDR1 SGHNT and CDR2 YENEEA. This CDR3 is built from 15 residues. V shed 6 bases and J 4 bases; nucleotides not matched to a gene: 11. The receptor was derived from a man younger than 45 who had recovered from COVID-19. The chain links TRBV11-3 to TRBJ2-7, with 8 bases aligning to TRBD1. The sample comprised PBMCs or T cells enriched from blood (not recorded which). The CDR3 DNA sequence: TGTGCCAGCAGTTACCACGGGACAGGCGAGTACGAGCAGTACTTC. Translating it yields CASSYHGTGEYEQYF.